This TCR beta chain was recorded in a study of blood T cell repertoires in COVID-19. Study at large: Acute-phase and convalescent COVID-19 samples originated in the United States, Italy and Spain.

Per the authors' pipeline: Reference gene primer amplification yielded estimated nucleated cell counts. Assay used: immunoSEQ multiplex PCR; TCRdb lists only in-frame clones, some missing. V and J calls and clone size are copied from that table; D and trimming were computed from the DNA. The data hold approximately 250,000 clones, with approximately 89% observed a single time. V lost 4 bases, J lost 4 bases, and 5 bases stayed unmatched. Looked up from germline, CDR1 is LGHDT and CDR2 is YNNKEL (reference sequence). The CDR3 is made up of 15 amino acids. Each exposed participant met a COVID-19 case in the 2 weeks preceding study entry.

The clonotype originates from a man between 40 and 49 years old who had been exposed to COVID-19. The sample consisted of PBMCs or T cells enriched from blood (not recorded which). The V call is TRBV3-1 (or the pseudogene TRBV3-2), the J call TRBJ2-5; 11 bases are a match to TRBD2. CDR3 sequence: CASSPYGLAGETQYF. The CDR3 DNA reads as TGTGCCAGCAGCCCCTATGGACTAGCGGGAGAGACCCAGTACTTC.